This entry concerns a single T cell receptor beta chain. It has no known antigen specificity. No much larger clonotype is one base removed from it; base qualities were not supplied. Libraries were constructed by PCR. TCRdb names HiSeq X Ten as the instrument used. Starting from the raw public reads, TCRdb applied fastp trimming at Q25, assembled clones with MiXCR and retained in-frame beta chains. When rows share a CDR3 protein, they turn into one entry using the most common DNA and genes. The sample contains 5,200 or so distinct CDR3 sequences, 60% of them found a single time. The ten largest clones capture 15% to 20% of the sample. The donors were patients who had localized lung adenocarcinoma, which is a subtype of non-small cell lung cancer. The samples were taken from the centers of localized lung adenocarcinomas. CD4+ T cells from tumor tissue were profiled separately from CD8+ T cells for TCR repertoire analysis.

CDR1 MNHEY and CDR2 SVGAGI were looked up in the germline V gene. Trimming removed 4 bases from V and 6 bases from J; the gene matches leave 7 bases unexplained. Its CDR3 holds 15 amino acids, cysteine through phenylalanine. The read is trimmed to its CDR3 DNA, 45 bases read in frame from base 1. This entry belongs to a study of CD4 and CD8 cells across lung adenocarcinoma regions (dated by TCRdb to 2016 to 2019). A note on the overall study: To look at intratumor heterogeneity in the T cell receptor repertoire, the study compared tumor centers against tumor margins.

The chain links TRBV6-5 with TRBJ2-1, and TRBD2 aligns with 9 junction nucleotides. The sample comprised CD4+ T cells from the center of a lung tumor. Read against the paper, the sample's cell subset or site label means: tumor center region. The origin of this receptor is a male donor with lung adenocarcinoma. The CD4 and CD8 labels of this study may be unreliable. The bases are TGTGCCAGCAGTTGGGGGGGTAGCGGGAGCAATGAGCAGTTCTTC. Its translation reads: CASSWGGSGSNEQFF.